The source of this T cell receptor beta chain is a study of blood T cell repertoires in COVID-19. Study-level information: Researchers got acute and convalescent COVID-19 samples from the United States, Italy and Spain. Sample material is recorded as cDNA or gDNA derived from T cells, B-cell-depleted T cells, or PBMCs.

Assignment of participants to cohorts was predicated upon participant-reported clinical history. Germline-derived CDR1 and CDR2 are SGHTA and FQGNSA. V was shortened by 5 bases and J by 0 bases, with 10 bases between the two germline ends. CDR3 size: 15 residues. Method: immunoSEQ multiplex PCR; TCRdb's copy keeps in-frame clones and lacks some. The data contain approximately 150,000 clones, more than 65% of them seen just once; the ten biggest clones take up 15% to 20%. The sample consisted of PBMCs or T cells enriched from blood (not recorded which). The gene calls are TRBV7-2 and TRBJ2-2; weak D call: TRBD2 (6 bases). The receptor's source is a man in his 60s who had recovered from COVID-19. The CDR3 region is CASSLRLANTGELFF. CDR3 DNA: TGTGCCAGCAGCCTAAGACTAGCGAACACCGGGGAGCTGTTTTTT.